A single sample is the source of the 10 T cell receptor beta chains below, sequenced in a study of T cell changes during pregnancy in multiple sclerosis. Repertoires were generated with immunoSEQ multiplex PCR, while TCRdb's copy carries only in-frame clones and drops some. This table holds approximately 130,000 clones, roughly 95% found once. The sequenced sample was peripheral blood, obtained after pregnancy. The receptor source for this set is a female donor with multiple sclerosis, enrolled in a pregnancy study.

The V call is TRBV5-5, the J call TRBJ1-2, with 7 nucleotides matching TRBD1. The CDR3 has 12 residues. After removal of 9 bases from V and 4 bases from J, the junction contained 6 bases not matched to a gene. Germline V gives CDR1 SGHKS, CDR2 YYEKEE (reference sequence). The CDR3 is CATGQDLYGYTF. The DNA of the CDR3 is TGTGCCACTGGACAGGACCTCTATGGCTACACCTTC.

The CDR3 is CASSRTGGSYEQYF. DNA for the CDR3: TGTGCCAGCAGTCGGACAGGGGGCAGCTACGAGCAGTACTTC. The J gene is TRBJ2-7, the V gene TRBV7-9; TRBD1 aligns across 11 bases. Trimming took 6 bases from V and 3 from J; bases not matched to a gene: 4. The CDR3 has 14 amino acids. Germline CDR1 and CDR2: SEHNR and FQNEAQ (reference sequence). Based on the CDR3 plus reference TRBV7-9 and TRBJ2-7, the full variable domain is DTGVSQNPRHKITKRGQNVTFRCDPISEHNRLYWYRQTLGQGPEFLTYFQNEAQLEKSRLLSDRFSAERPKGSFSTLEIQRTEQGDSAMYLCASSRTGGSYEQYFGPGTRLTVT.

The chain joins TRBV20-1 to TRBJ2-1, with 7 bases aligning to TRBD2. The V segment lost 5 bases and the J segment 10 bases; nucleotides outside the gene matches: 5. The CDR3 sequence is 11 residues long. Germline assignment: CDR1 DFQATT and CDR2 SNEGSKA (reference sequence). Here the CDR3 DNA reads TGCAGTGCTGGGGACTATAGGGAGCAGTTCTTC. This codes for CSAGDYREQFF.

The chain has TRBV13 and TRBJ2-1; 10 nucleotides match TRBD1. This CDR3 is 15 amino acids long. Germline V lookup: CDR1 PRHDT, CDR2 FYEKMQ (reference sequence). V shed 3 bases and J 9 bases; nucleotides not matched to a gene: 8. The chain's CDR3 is CASSFRDRGRIEQFF. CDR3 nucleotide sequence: TGTGCCAGCAGCTTTCGGGACAGGGGTAGGATTGAGCAGTTCTTC.

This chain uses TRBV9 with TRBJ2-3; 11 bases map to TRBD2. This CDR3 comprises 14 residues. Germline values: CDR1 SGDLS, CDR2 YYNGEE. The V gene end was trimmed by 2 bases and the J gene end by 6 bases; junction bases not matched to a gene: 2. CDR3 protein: CASSVTSGVDTQYF. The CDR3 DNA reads TGTGCCAGCAGCGTGACTAGCGGGGTGGATACGCAGTATTTT.

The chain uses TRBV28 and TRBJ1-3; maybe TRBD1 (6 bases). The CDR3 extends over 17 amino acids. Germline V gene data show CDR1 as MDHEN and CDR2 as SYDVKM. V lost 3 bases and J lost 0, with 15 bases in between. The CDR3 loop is CASSLGAGAPSGNTIYF. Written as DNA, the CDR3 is TGTGCCAGCAGTTTGGGGGCGGGGGCCCCCTCTGGAAACACCATATATTTT.

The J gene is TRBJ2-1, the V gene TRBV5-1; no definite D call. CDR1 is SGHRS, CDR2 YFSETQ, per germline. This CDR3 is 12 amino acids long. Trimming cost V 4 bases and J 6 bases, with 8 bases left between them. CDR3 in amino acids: CASSLSTNEQFF. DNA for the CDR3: TGCGCCAGCAGCCTAAGTACCAATGAGCAGTTCTTC.

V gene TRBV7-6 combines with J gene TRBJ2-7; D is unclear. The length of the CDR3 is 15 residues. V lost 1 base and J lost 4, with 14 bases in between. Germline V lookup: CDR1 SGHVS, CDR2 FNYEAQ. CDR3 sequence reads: CASSLEAAEAYEQYF. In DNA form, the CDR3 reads TGTGCCAGCAGCTTAGAGGCGGCCGAGGCGTACGAGCAGTACTTC.

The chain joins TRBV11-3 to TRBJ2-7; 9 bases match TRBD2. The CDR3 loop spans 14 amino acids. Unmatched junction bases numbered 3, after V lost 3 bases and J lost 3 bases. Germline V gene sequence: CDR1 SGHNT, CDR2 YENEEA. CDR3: CASSLGSGSYEQYF. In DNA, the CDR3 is TGTGCCAGCAGCTTGGGTAGCGGGAGCTACGAGCAGTACTTC. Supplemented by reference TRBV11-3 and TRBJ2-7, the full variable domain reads EAGVVQSPRYKIIEKKQPVAFWCNPISGHNTLYWYLQNLGQGPELLIRYENEEAVDDSQLPKDRFSAERLKGVDSTLKIQPAELGDSAVYLCASSLGSGSYEQYFGPGTRLTVT.

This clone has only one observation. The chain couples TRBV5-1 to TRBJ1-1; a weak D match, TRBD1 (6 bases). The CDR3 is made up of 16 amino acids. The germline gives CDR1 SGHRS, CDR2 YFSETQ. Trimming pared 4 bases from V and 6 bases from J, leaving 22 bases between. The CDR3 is CASSGGQYRQGSEAFF. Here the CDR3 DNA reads TGCGCCAGCAGCGGGGGTCAGTACAGGCAGGGGTCTGAAGCTTTCTTT. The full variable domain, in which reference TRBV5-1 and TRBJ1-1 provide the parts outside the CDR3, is KAGVTQTPRYLIKTRGQQVTLSCSPISGHRSVSWYQQTPGQGLQFLFEYFSETQRNKGNFPGRFSGRQFSNSRSEMNVSTLELGDSALYLCASSGGQYRQGSEAFFGQGTRLTVV.